The 29 T cell receptor beta chains given below trace back to one sample, sequenced in a study of OX40 agonist ivuxolimab in advanced cancers. The repertoire was sequenced with immunoSEQ multiplex PCR; TCRdb's copy has only in-frame clones and lacks some. This sample has tens of thousands of clones, with about 90% found just once. Source: CD4+ or CD8+ T cells sorted from blood, taken in a trial of the OX40 agonist ivuxolimab. These receptors all come from an adult with an advanced solid tumor such as melanoma, head and neck, liver or kidney cancer.

The rearrangement links TRBV5-4 to TRBJ1-2; 10 nucleotides line up with TRBD1. The CDR3 sequence is 15 residues long. Germline V lookup: CDR1 SGHNT, CDR2 YYREEE (reference sequence). The V gene end was trimmed by 4 bases and the J gene end by 4 bases; junction bases not matched to a gene: 7. The CDR3 region is CASSRMGQGPYGYTF. The CDR3 DNA reads TGTGCCAGCAGCCGAATGGGACAGGGGCCCTATGGCTACACCTTC.

The sample holds one count of this clone. The J gene is TRBJ2-2, the V gene TRBV15; 8 bases agree with TRBD1. The J segment lost 6 bases and the V segment lost 1 base, leaving 4 bases of the junction unmatched. Germline V CDR1 and CDR2: LNHNV, YYDKDF (reference sequence). The CDR3 length is 15 residues. This CDR3 reads CATSRGQGASGELFF. The CDR3 coding sequence is TGTGCCACCAGCAGAGGGCAGGGGGCCTCCGGGGAGCTGTTTTTT.

The genes are TRBV28 and TRBJ1-1; tentatively, D is TRBD1 (5 bases). Germline CDR1 reads MDHEN; CDR2 reads SYDVKM. The CDR3 spans 15 residues. V was cut by 3 bases and J by 2 bases, with 13 bases left in between. CDR3 in DNA: TGTGCCAGCAGTTTTTGGGGGGTGGATAACACTGAAGCTTTCTTT. It codes for CASSFWGVDNTEAFF. Complete variable domain (other parts from reference TRBV28 and TRBJ1-1): DVKVTQSSRYLVKRTGEKVFLECVQDMDHENMFWYRQDPGLGLRLIYFSYDVKMKEKGDIPEGYSVSREKKERFSLILESASTNQTSMYLCASSFWGVDNTEAFFGQGTRLTVV.

In DNA, the CDR3 is TGTGCCAGCAGGCGACTAGCGGGAGGTGTGTCTGACAATGAGCAGTTCTTC. Protein sequence: CASRRLAGGVSDNEQFF. The V call is TRBV2, the J call TRBJ2-1; 13 nucleotides agree with TRBD2. Looked up from germline, CDR1 is SNHLY and CDR2 is FYNNEI. The junction had 10 bases not matched to a gene; V was cut back by 6 bases and J by 5 bases. CDR3 length: 17 residues.

The chain has TRBV28 and TRBJ2-5, with TRBD1 as a possible D gene (6 bases). From germline, CDR1 is MDHEN and CDR2 SYDVKM. V was cut by 4 bases and J by 5 bases, with 14 bases left in between. The CDR3 consists of 14 residues. CDR3 protein: CASSSPSGVETQYF. CDR3 in DNA: TGTGCCAGCAGTTCGCCATCAGGGGTCGAGACCCAGTACTTC.

The rearrangement joins TRBV9 to TRBJ2-3; D might be TRBD2 (5 bases). This CDR3 is 15 amino acids long. Germline loops: CDR1 SGDLS, CDR2 YYNGEE. Trimming took off 4 bases at V and 0 bases at J, with 12 bases between the two ends. The DNA for the CDR3 is TGTGCCAGCAGCCCAGCCAGCGGAAGCACAGATACGCAGTATTTT. Translated, it gives CASSPASGSTDTQYF.

V and J are TRBV6-5 and TRBJ2-2; D is possibly TRBD1 or TRBD2 (5 bases each). From germline, CDR1 is MNHEY and CDR2 SVGAGI. The germline V and J ends were trimmed by 6 bases and 1 base, with 9 bases remaining between them. The CDR3 extends over 14 amino acids. The CDR3 is CASSGTQNTGELFF. CDR3 coding DNA: TGTGCCAGCAGCGGGACGCAGAACACCGGGGAGCTGTTTTTT.

The chain joins TRBV30 to TRBJ2-1; 8 bases are a match to TRBD1. This CDR3 is 13 amino acids long. Per germline, CDR1 GTSNPN and CDR2 SVGIG (reference sequence). Losses at the gene ends were 1 base for V and 8 bases for J; bases not matched to a gene: 4. CDR3 in amino acids: CAWSGGQAYEQFF. CDR3 coding DNA: TGTGCCTGGAGTGGGGGACAGGCCTATGAGCAGTTCTTC.

The chain has TRBV11-1 and TRBJ2-3; perhaps TRBD2 as D (5 bases). Per germline, CDR1 SGHAT and CDR2 FQDESV (reference sequence). The CDR3 contains 14 residues. Trimming pared 5 bases from V and 2 bases from J, leaving 11 bases between. CDR3 region: CASSRRETTDTQYF. CDR3 in DNA: TGTGCCAGCAGCCGCCGGGAAACCACAGATACGCAGTATTTT. Using reference TRBV11-1 and TRBJ2-3 for the parts outside the CDR3, the full variable domain is EAEVAQSPRYKITEKSQAVAFWCDPISGHATLYWYRQILGQGPELLVQFQDESVVDDSQLPKDRFSAERLKGVDSTLKIQPAELGDSAMYLCASSRRETTDTQYFGPGTRLTVL.

The chain has TRBV7-8 and TRBJ2-7; D unresolved. The CDR3 has 11 residues. With 3 bases removed from V and 6 bases from J, the gap between germline ends came to 6 bases. CDR1 SGHVS and CDR2 FQNEAQ come from the germline V gene. CDR3 sequence (DNA): TGTGCCAGCAGCTTGTCCCTCGAGCAGTACTTC. It specifies CASSLSLEQYF.

The chain links TRBV28 to TRBJ2-7, with 7 bases that match TRBD1. Germline V lookup: CDR1 MDHEN, CDR2 SYDVKM. V was pared by 4 bases and J by 2 bases, with 5 bases of the junction left unmatched. The CDR3 totals 14 residues. The CDR3 nucleotides read TGTGCCAGCAGTTCGGGACAGACCCCCTACGAGCAGTACTTC. Translating gives CASSSGQTPYEQYF.

V usage is TRBV28 and J usage is TRBJ1-6; possibly TRBD1 for D (6 bases). This CDR3 is 13 amino acids long. The germline V and J ends were trimmed by 8 bases and 4 bases, with 9 bases remaining between them. CDR1 MDHEN and CDR2 SYDVKM come from the germline V gene. CDR3 protein: CASRTGYNSPLHF. Written as DNA, the CDR3 is TGTGCCAGCCGTACAGGGTATAATTCACCCCTCCACTTT.

Comments on this clone: The same CDR3 arises from other DNA sequences in this sample as well. The V gene is TRBV6-5, the J gene TRBJ2-3; D not certain. Germline CDR1 reads MNHEY; CDR2 reads SVGAGI. The length of the CDR3 is 14 residues. V was cut by 6 bases and J by 3 bases, with 13 bases left in between. The CDR3 DNA is TGTGCCAGCAGCGAGACGTGGCGTACAGATACGCAGTATTTT. Protein sequence: CASSETWRTDTQYF.

This sequence joins TRBV14 and TRBJ1-1; D gene uncertain. Germline lookup yields CDR1 SGHDN and CDR2 FVKESK. Trimming took 0 bases from V and 0 from J, leaving 11 bases between them. The CDR3 totals 16 residues. The CDR3 spells CASSQDFGRLNTEAFF. The CDR3, as DNA: TGTGCCAGCAGCCAAGATTTTGGACGGCTGAACACTGAAGCTTTCTTT.

The chain is built from TRBV10-3 and TRBJ1-5; D not resolved. V was pared by 9 bases and J by 2 bases, with 14 bases between. This CDR3 comprises 14 residues. Germline V CDR1 and CDR2: ENHRY, SYGVKD. In nucleotides, the CDR3 is TGTGCCATAAAACCGGGGATCGGCAATCAGCCCCAGCATTTT. Its protein product is CAIKPGIGNQPQHF.

This CDR3 is CASSDRGSYEQYF. CDR3 DNA sequence: TGTGCCAGCAGTGACAGGGGATCCTACGAGCAGTACTTC. The V and J genes are TRBV2 and TRBJ2-7; D perhaps matches TRBD1 (6 bases). Trimming cost V 3 bases and J 1 base, with 7 bases left between them. The germline CDR1 and CDR2 sequences are SNHLY and FYNNEI. The CDR3 is 13 amino acids.

The genes are TRBV5-1 and TRBJ2-5; TRBD1 is a possible D gene (5 bases). Per germline, CDR1 SGHRS and CDR2 YFSETQ. The CDR3 totals 14 residues. Trimming took off 4 bases at V and 2 bases at J, with 12 bases between the two ends. The CDR3 sequence: CASSLRAQQETQYF. CDR3 nucleotides: TGCGCCAGCAGCCTCAGGGCACAACAAGAGACCCAGTACTTC.

Of note for this clone: An end of the junction differs from the germline gene, which may be a read error. The chain joins TRBV7-2 to TRBJ2-5, with D unresolved. The CDR3 extends over 14 amino acids. Germline V CDR1 and CDR2: SGHTA, FQGNSA. The CDR3 DNA reads TGTGCCAGCAGTAATCACAGAACTCAAGAGGCCCAGTACTTC. This translates into CASSNHRTQEAQYF.

The rearrangement uses TRBV6-6 and TRBJ1-2, with a tentative D call TRBD1 (6 bases). V was trimmed by 5 bases and J by 3 bases, leaving 10 bases between them. Germline V gives CDR1 MNHNY, CDR2 SVGAGI (reference sequence). The CDR3 spans 13 residues. The CDR3 DNA is TGTGCCAGCAGTCCGACAGGCGACTATGGCTACACCTTC. As protein: CASSPTGDYGYTF.

The rearrangement uses TRBV7-2 and TRBJ2-1; 10 nucleotides agree with TRBD1. CDR1 is SGHTA and CDR2 is FQGNSA in the germline V gene. Losses at the gene ends were 5 bases for V and 6 bases for J; bases not matched to a gene: 7. The CDR3 extends over 15 amino acids. This chain's CDR3 is CASSARQGAINEQFF. In DNA, the CDR3 is TGTGCCAGCAGCGCACGACAGGGGGCAATCAATGAGCAGTTCTTC.

CDR3 bases: TGTGCCAGTAGTACCTCGGGACTAGTGAGTAAGGAGCAGTACTTC. Amino acid sequence: CASSTSGLVSKEQYF. The V and J genes are TRBV19 and TRBJ2-7, with 8 bases aligning to TRBD2. The CDR3 loop spans 15 amino acids. The germline gives CDR1 LNHDA, CDR2 SQIVND (reference sequence). V shed 4 bases, J shed 7 bases, and the junction held 12 bases outside the gene matches.

V and J are TRBV5-6 and TRBJ2-1; TRBD2 matches at 10 bases. From germline, CDR1 is SGHDT and CDR2 YYEEEE. The V segment lost 0 bases and the J segment 7 bases; nucleotides outside the gene matches: 10. The CDR3 length is 17 residues. This chain's CDR3 is CASSLDGLAGEGNEQFF. The DNA for the CDR3 is TGTGCCAGCAGCTTGGATGGGCTAGCGGGAGAAGGTAATGAGCAGTTCTTC.

Only one count was recorded for this clone. The chain couples TRBV10-3 to TRBJ2-3, with 8 bases that match TRBD2. Germline CDR1 reads ENHRY; CDR2 reads SYGVKD. The CDR3 is made up of 20 amino acids. V lost 0 bases, J lost 0 bases, and 14 bases stayed unmatched. The CDR3: CAISESRRTSGTLSTDTQYF. CDR3 bases: TGTGCCATCAGTGAGTCGCGTCGCACTAGCGGAACACTAAGCACAGATACGCAGTATTTT.

The gene calls are TRBV11-2 and TRBJ1-2; D perhaps matches TRBD1 (6 bases). V lost 4 bases to trimming and J lost 8 bases, with 20 bases between them. Germline V CDR1 and CDR2: SGHAT, FQNNGV. The CDR3 is 15 amino acids. The CDR3 DNA reads TGTGCCAGCAGCTCCTTACAGGGTCCTCTTTTAGGCTACACCTTC. Encoded protein: CASSSLQGPLLGYTF.

The rearrangement links TRBV7-3 to TRBJ2-2; D gene unclear. CDR3 length: 17 amino acids. Germline V gene sequence: CDR1 SGHTA, CDR2 FQGTGA. Trimming removed 3 bases from V and 6 bases from J, with 20 bases in between. The CDR3 coding sequence is TGTGCCAGCAGCTTCGACGGAGCCTCAGTAAGGGCCGGGGAGCTGTTTTTT. As protein: CASSFDGASVRAGELFF.

This chain joins TRBV15 and TRBJ1-1, with 7 bases fitting TRBD1. The ends lost 0 bases at V and 14 bases at J; junction bases unmatched: 9. CDR1 is LNHNV, CDR2 YYDKDF, per germline (reference sequence). CDR3 length equals 13 residues. CDR3 region: CATSREPGQTIFF. In DNA, the CDR3 is TGTGCCACCAGCAGAGAACCGGGACAGACCATCTTCTTT. Full variable domain (outside the CDR3, taken from reference TRBV15 and TRBJ1-1): DAMVIQNPRYQVTQFGKPVTLSCSQTLNHNVMYWYQQKSSQAPKLLFHYYDKDFNNEADTPDNFQSRRPNTSFCFLDIRSPGLGDTAMYLCATSREPGQTIFFGQGTRLTVV.

The chain employs TRBV18 and TRBJ2-1, with D unresolved. V lost 2 bases and J lost 13, with 12 bases in between. Germline values: CDR1 KGHSH, CDR2 LQKENI. The CDR3 length is 12 residues. CDR3 bases: TGTGCCAGCTCACCAGGTACTCCTACACAGTTCTTC. Protein product: CASSPGTPTQFF. The complete variable domain, with remaining parts taken from reference TRBV18 and TRBJ2-1, reads NAGVMQNPRHLVRRRGQEARLRCSPMKGHSHVYWYRQLPEEGLKFMVYLQKENIIDESGMPKERFSAEFPKEGPSILRIQQVVRGDSAAYFCASSPGTPTQFFGPGTRLTVL.

CDR3 in amino acids: CASSPKAGETYEQYF. Written as DNA, the CDR3 is TGTGCCAGCAGTCCAAAAGCGGGAGAGACCTACGAGCAGTACTTC. V usage is TRBV6-5 and J usage is TRBJ2-7; TRBD2 aligns across 8 bases. The CDR3 loop spans 15 amino acids. The V gene's germline CDR1 is MNHEY and CDR2 SVGAGI. Trimming cost V 5 bases and J 2 bases; bases outside gene matches: 8.

The chain joins TRBV7-3 to TRBJ2-3, with 8 bases fitting TRBD1. CDR3 size: 14 residues. The germline V gene has CDR1 SGHTA and CDR2 FQGTGA. Unmatched junction bases numbered 2, after V lost 2 bases and J lost 4 bases. The CDR3 DNA is TGTGCCAGCAGCTTAGGACAGGGTGCAGATACGCAGTATTTT. As protein: CASSLGQGADTQYF.